A selection of T cell receptor beta chains follows, all from one sample in a study of T cells after yellow fever vaccination. TCRdb itself ran the 5' RACE reads through MiXCR, one entry per CDR3 protein. The table records about 300,000 distinct CDR3 sequences, around 7% of them present only once. This specimen was PBMCs, taken roughly 46 days after the first yellow fever vaccination. The origin of the receptors is a man younger than 30 who received the YFV17D yellow fever vaccine. Both conserved end residues are part of each CDR3. A D gene is named only where the DNA matches it firmly. Clone sizes are given selectively: once, few, many, or a class where the clone is expanded.

v_gene	j_gene	abundance	d_gene	CDR3nt	CDR3aa
TRBV6-6	TRBJ2-2	.	.	TGTGCCAGCGCTATAGACACCGGGGAGCAGTTTTTT	CASAIDTGEQFF
TRBV3-1	TRBJ1-5	few	.	TGTGCCAGCAGCCACCCAAAGGAGCCCCAGCATTTT	CASSHPKEPQHF
TRBV7-2	TRBJ1-1	many	.	TGTGCCAGCAGCTTATCCCGGAGGACTGAAGCTTTCTTT	CASSLSRRTEAFF
TRBV7-9	TRBJ1-6	few	.	TGTGCCAGCAGCCCCCCAATGGGGTATTCACCCCTCCACTTT	CASSPPMGYSPLHF
TRBV6-5	TRBJ2-7	few	TRBD2	TGTGCCAGCCAACAGGGGGGACTAGCGGGGCCCGACGAGCAGTACTTC	CASQQGGLAGPDEQYF
TRBV9	TRBJ1-1	many	TRBD1	TGTGCCAGCAGCGTGGGGAGTCCAGGGGGGACTGAAGCTTTCTTT	CASSVGSPGGTEAFF
TRBV6-1	TRBJ1-6	few	.	TGTGCCAGCAGAGTTGTTTATTCTAGGACGGTGAATTCACCCCTCCACTTT	CASRVVYSRTVNSPLHF
TRBV11-2	TRBJ2-3	.	TRBD2	TGTGCCAGCAGCTTGCCGGGACTAGCGGGGGAGCTCACAGATACGCAGTATTTT	CASSLPGLAGELTDTQYF
TRBV18	TRBJ1-3	few	TRBD1	TGTGCCAGCTCACCAACACAGGGGAAAGGAAACACCATATATTTT	CASSPTQGKGNTIYF
TRBV4-1	TRBJ1-1	many	.	TGCGCCAGCAGCCAAGCTCGGGGCACTGAAGCTTTCTTT	CASSQARGTEAFF
TRBV20-1	TRBJ2-5	few	TRBD2	TGCAGTGCTAGAGATGCCTCGACTAGCGGAGAGACCCAGTACTTC	CSARDASTSGETQYF
TRBV5-1	TRBJ2-2	many	.	TGCGCCAGCAGCTTGGGACTAACGAACACCGGGGAGCTGTTTTTT	CASSLGLTNTGELFF
TRBV6-2/TRBV6-3	TRBJ2-3	many	.	TGTGCCAGCAGTCCCGAGTTGGCCCCTTGGATCGGTACGCAGTATTTT	CASSPELAPWIGTQYF
TRBV10-3	TRBJ2-1	.	TRBD1	TGTGCCATCAGCGGGACAGGGGTTTGGAATGAGCAGTTCTTC	CAISGTGVWNEQFF
TRBV7-6	TRBJ2-3	few	TRBD2	TGTGCCAGCAGCTCGGCGGGGGGGCCTTCCCGCACAGATACGCAGTATTTT	CASSSAGGPSRTDTQYF
TRBV3-1	TRBJ1-6	.	.	TGTGCCAGCAGCCTAGGGGGGTTTAATTCACCCCTCCACTTT	CASSLGGFNSPLHF
TRBV6-1	TRBJ2-3	.	TRBD2	TGTGCCAGCAGACGGGGGGGCCTTTTCTCCCTCGCAGATACGCAGTATTTT	CASRRGGLFSLADTQYF